The present T cell receptor beta chain was sequenced within a study of T cells after yellow fever vaccination. Turning to the study itself: Those fractions that held only low numbers of cells were prepared using the SMART-Seq v4 Ultra Low Input RNA kit.

The CDR3 runs to 14 residues. The V end was cut by 4 bases, the J end by 4 bases, with 10 bases between. Germline V gene sequence: CDR1 KGHDR, CDR2 SFDVKD. This clonotype came up many times. MiXCR was run by TCRdb on the 5' RACE reads, yielding one entry per CDR3 protein. This sample has about 49,000 distinct CDR3 sequences, with 7% to 9% found just once. Sequencing used CD8+ T cells sorted from PBMCs, obtained more than 14 days after the first yellow fever vaccination. The chain has TRBV24-1 and TRBJ1-5; D gene ambiguous. This receptor was identified in a man younger than 30 who received the YFV17D yellow fever vaccine. CDR3 protein: CATSDQDWNQPQHF. In DNA, the CDR3 is TGTGCCACCAGTGACCAGGACTGGAATCAGCCCCAGCATTTT.